A selection of T cell receptor beta chains follows, all from one sample in a study of T cell responses to AZD1222 COVID-19 vaccine. TCRdb's table, derived via immunoSEQ multiplex PCR, lists solely in-frame clones and lacks some. The sample has about 110,000 clones, around 90% seen once. The sequencing here drew on peripheral blood, taken on day 0 of MenACWY control vaccination. The receptors were gathered from an adult in good health. Each CDR3 is given with its conserved first and last residue. D genes are given only for firm matches. Clone size appears in some rows only: once, few, many, or a class for an expanded clone.

>.|TRBV10-2|TRBJ2-7|.
CASSHGLDEQYF
TGCGCCAGCAGCCACGGATTGGACGAGCAGTACTTC
>TRBD1|TRBV5-1|TRBJ2-7|.
CASSWGTGNEQYF
TGCGCCAGCAGCTGGGGGACAGGGAACGAGCAGTACTTC
>.|TRBV19|TRBJ1-6|.
CASSIGQVANSPLHF
TGTGCCAGTAGTATTGGCCAGGTTGCGAATTCACCCCTCCACTTT
>.|TRBV5-1|TRBJ1-5|once
CASSWNNQPQHF
TGCGCCAGCAGCTGGAACAATCAGCCCCAGCATTTT
>.|TRBV18|TRBJ1-1|.
CASSPNILRGGGTEAFF
TGTGCCAGCTCACCGAACATCCTCCGGGGGGGTGGCACTGAAGCTTTCTTT
>.|TRBV20-1|TRBJ2-7|.
CSASEGSSYEQYF
TGCAGTGCTAGTGAAGGGAGCTCCTACGAGCAGTACTTC
>.|TRBV30|TRBJ2-7|.
CAWSVRYEQYF
TGTGCCTGGAGTGTAAGGTACGAGCAGTACTTC
>TRBD1|TRBV7-3|TRBJ1-2|.
CASAQGASFYGYTF
TGTGCCAGCGCGCAGGGGGCTTCGTTCTATGGCTACACCTTC
>.|TRBV10-2|TRBJ1-2|few
CASSEEGTSNYGYTF
TGCGCCAGCAGTGAAGAGGGCACATCTAACTATGGCTACACCTTC
>.|TRBV4-1|TRBJ1-2|.
CASSQHRRTNYGYTF
TGCGCCAGCAGCCAACACAGGAGAACTAACTATGGCTACACCTTC
>.|TRBV28|TRBJ1-1|.
CASLERGSTEAFF
TGTGCCAGCCTGGAAAGGGGCTCCACTGAAGCTTTCTTT